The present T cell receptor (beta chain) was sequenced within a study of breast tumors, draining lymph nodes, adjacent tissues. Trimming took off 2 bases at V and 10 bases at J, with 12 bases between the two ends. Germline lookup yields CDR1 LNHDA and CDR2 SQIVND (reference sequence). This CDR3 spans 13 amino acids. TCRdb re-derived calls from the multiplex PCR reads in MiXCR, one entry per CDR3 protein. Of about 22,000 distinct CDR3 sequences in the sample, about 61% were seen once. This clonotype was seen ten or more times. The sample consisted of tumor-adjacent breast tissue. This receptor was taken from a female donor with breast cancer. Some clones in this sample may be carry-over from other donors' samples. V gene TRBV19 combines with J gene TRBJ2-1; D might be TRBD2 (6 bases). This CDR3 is CASSIQGRGEQFF. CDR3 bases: TGTGCCAGTAGTATACAGGGTCGGGGGGAGCAGTTCTTC.